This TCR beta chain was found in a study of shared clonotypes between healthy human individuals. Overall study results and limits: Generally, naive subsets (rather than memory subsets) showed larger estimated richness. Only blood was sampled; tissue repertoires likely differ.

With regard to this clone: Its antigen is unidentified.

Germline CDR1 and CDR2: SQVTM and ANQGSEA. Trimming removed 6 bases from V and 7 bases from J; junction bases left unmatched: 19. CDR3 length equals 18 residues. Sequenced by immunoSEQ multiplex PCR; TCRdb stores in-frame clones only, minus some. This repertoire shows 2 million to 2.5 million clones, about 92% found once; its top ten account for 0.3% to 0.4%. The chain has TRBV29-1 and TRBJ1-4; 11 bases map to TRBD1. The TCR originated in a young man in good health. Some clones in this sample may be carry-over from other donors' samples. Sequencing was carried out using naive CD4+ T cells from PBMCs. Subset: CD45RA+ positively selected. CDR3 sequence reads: CSVVVGGQGARGGEKLFF. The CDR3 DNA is TGCAGCGTAGTCGTCGGAGGACAGGGGGCGCGCGGGGGTGAAAAACTGTTTTTT.